Following are 22 T cell receptor beta chains from one sample sequenced in a study of molecular identifiers for immune sequencing clone quantification. TCRdb processed the PCR reads anew with MiXCR; each CDR3 protein has one entry. The sample has about 500,000 distinct CDR3 sequences, 25% seen once; the top ten hold roughly 0.77%. Material for sequencing was naive CD8+ T cells from blood, with Jurkat cell RNA spiked in. Subset given: FACS-sorted CD8+CD4-CCR7+CD45RA+ naive T cells. The receptors were sampled from a human donor in good health. Some libraries in this study had Jurkat cell RNA spiked in.

In its sample, this clonotype was seen a few times. The rearrangement joins TRBV6-5 to TRBJ1-1; D call uncertain. The CDR3 is 15 residues long. V lost 0 bases, J lost 0 bases, and 8 bases lay in between. The germline V gene has CDR1 MNHEY and CDR2 SVGAGI. This CDR3 reads CASSYSNSMNTEAFF. DNA for the CDR3: TGTGCCAGCAGTTACTCGAACAGTATGAACACTGAAGCTTTCTTT.

The J gene is TRBJ2-1, the V gene TRBV6-1, with 9 nucleotides matching TRBD1. The germline V gene encodes CDR1 MNHNS and CDR2 SASEGT. This CDR3 is 16 amino acids long. The V gene end was trimmed by 2 bases and the J gene end by 7 bases; junction bases not matched to a gene: 9. DNA of the CDR3: TGTGCCAGCAGTGAATTACCAGGACAGGGGAAAAATGAGCAGTTCTTC. Protein product: CASSELPGQGKNEQFF.

Points on this clonotype: A much larger clone is a single base away; this may be a read error. V is TRBV7-9 and J is TRBJ2-5; possibly TRBD1 for D (5 bases). The ends were cut back, 5 bases at V and 9 bases at J, with 16 bases in the middle. The length of the CDR3 is 13 residues. The germline CDR1 and CDR2 sequences are SEHNR and FQNEAQ (reference sequence). The CDR3 DNA follows: TGTGCCAGCAGCACCGGACATATGGAGCCCCAGTACTTC. It is translated as CASSTGHMEPQYF.

V usage is TRBV5-1 and J usage is TRBJ2-5, with 8 nucleotides matching TRBD2. The CDR3 runs to 16 residues. V lost 4 bases to trimming and J lost 5 bases; unmatched junction nucleotides: 13. Germline V gene sequence: CDR1 SGHRS, CDR2 YFSETQ. CDR3 protein: CASSNPLSGGQETQYF. The DNA of the CDR3 is TGCGCCAGCAGCAATCCCTTGAGCGGGGGCCAGGAGACCCAGTACTTC.

Only a few counts were recorded for this clonotype. The chain carries TRBV6-5 and TRBJ2-3; D might be TRBD2 (5 bases). V was trimmed by 0 bases and J by 0 bases, leaving 13 bases between them. The germline gives CDR1 MNHEY, CDR2 SVGAGI. There are 17 residues in the CDR3. Here the CDR3 reads CASSYSRDMSSTDTQYF. In nucleotides, the CDR3 is TGTGCCAGCAGTTACTCACGGGATATGAGCAGCACAGATACGCAGTATTTT.

This clonotype was recorded many times. The genes are TRBV6-2 or TRBV6-3 and TRBJ2-5; TRBD2 agrees at 7 bases. J was trimmed by 7 bases and V by 0 bases; bases with no gene match: 5. The CDR3 is 14 amino acids. Germline lookup yields CDR1 MNHEY and CDR2 SVGEGT. The CDR3 DNA reads as TGTGCCAGCAGTTACTCGAGCGGGGAGTGGACCCAGTACTTC. It codes for CASSYSSGEWTQYF.

This clonotype was seen only a few times. The chain carries TRBV6-2 or TRBV6-3 and TRBJ1-1; possible D gene TRBD1, 5 bases. The germline gives CDR1 MNHEY, CDR2 SVGEGT. CDR3 length: 18 residues. Between the trimmed V and J ends, which lost 0 bases and 0 bases, there was a span of 17 bases. For the CDR3, the DNA is TGTGCCAGCAGTTACTCGGACGACCCTGACAGTTTGAACACTGAAGCTTTCTTT. Amino acid sequence: CASSYSDDPDSLNTEAFF.

The table lists this clonotype with a few counts. The CDR3, as DNA: TGTGCCAGCAGTCCACTACAGGGTTGGGGCACTGAAGCTTTCTTT. Its translation is CASSPLQGWGTEAFF. V is TRBV12-3 or TRBV12-4 and J is TRBJ1-1, with a weak D call TRBD1 (6 bases). V lost 5 bases and J lost 4, with 17 bases in between. The length of the CDR3 is 15 residues.

This clonotype was seen more than once but under ten times. The CDR3 region has the DNA TGTGCCAGCAGCTCCGTTTTAGGGGGAGAAGGTACGCAGTATTTT. It yields the protein CASSSVLGGEGTQYF. This chain uses TRBV7-9 with TRBJ2-3; tentative D call: TRBD1 (6 bases). Trimming cost V 4 bases and J 8 bases, with 19 bases left between them. Germline V gives CDR1 SEHNR, CDR2 FQNEAQ (reference sequence). The CDR3 sequence is 15 residues long.

This clonotype was observed at least ten times. The V gene is TRBV3-1, the J gene TRBJ2-1; D could derive from TRBD1 or TRBD2 (6 bases each). Germline loops: CDR1 LGHDT, CDR2 YNNKEL (reference sequence). The CDR3 totals 14 residues. The V end lost 1 base, the J end lost 5 bases, and 9 bases lay between the germline ends. CDR3 sequence (DNA): TGTGCCAGCAGCCAAGTTGGGGGGCACAATGAGCAGTTCTTC. Translated, it gives CASSQVGGHNEQFF.

This clonotype was recorded at least ten times. The chain uses TRBV29-1 and TRBJ2-5; TRBD1 matches at 10 bases. V lost 5 bases to trimming and J lost 5 bases; unmatched junction nucleotides: 11. Germline V gene sequence: CDR1 SQVTM, CDR2 ANQGSEA. The CDR3 runs 15 residues. The CDR3 here is CSVTPGTGVVETQYF. In DNA form, the CDR3 reads TGCAGCGTTACCCCCGGGACAGGGGTTGTCGAGACCCAGTACTTC.

This clonotype was seen ten or more times. The chain carries TRBV29-1 and TRBJ1-1, with TRBD1 identical over 7 bases. The germline V gene has CDR1 SQVTM and CDR2 ANQGSEA. The CDR3 consists of 13 residues. Trimming removed 6 bases from V and 3 bases from J; junction bases left unmatched: 7. The DNA for the CDR3 is TGCAGCGTCCGGACAGGTCTTGACACTGAAGCTTTCTTT. Residues: CSVRTGLDTEAFF.

V gene TRBV18 combines with J gene TRBJ2-5; tentatively, D is TRBD2 (5 bases). This CDR3 has 13 residues. Between the trimmed V and J ends, which lost 6 bases and 10 bases, there was a span of 18 bases. CDR1 is KGHSH and CDR2 is LQKENI in the germline V gene. CDR3 loop: CASSPRAEEDQYF. The CDR3 nucleotides are TGTGCCAGCTCCCCGAGAGCGGAAGAGGACCAGTACTTC.

This clonotype was detected many times. J is TRBJ1-1 and V is TRBV6-2 or TRBV6-3, with D maybe TRBD1 (6 bases). This CDR3 is 14 amino acids long. Trimming stripped 6 bases from V and 3 bases from J, with 14 bases between. Per the germline V gene, CDR1 is MNHEY and CDR2 is SVGEGT. The CDR3: CASSLLQGYTEAFF. DNA of the CDR3: TGTGCCAGCAGCCTACTCCAGGGGTACACTGAAGCTTTCTTT.

This chain joins TRBV12-3 or TRBV12-4 and TRBJ2-7; 7 nucleotides align to TRBD2. The CDR3 runs to 14 residues. Unmatched junction bases numbered 7, after V lost 4 bases and J lost 4 bases. CDR3 loop: CASSSQWGGYEQYF. CDR3 nucleotide sequence: TGTGCCAGCAGTTCCCAATGGGGGGGATACGAGCAGTACTTC.

This clonotype was observed at least ten times. V and J are TRBV19 and TRBJ2-2, with TRBD1 matching over 7 bases. V trimming: 5 bases; J trimming: 4 bases; junction bases outside the gene matches: 13. Germline lookup yields CDR1 LNHDA and CDR2 SQIVND (reference sequence). This CDR3 region has 17 residues. This CDR3 reads CASSEWTGEVFTGELFF. In DNA, the CDR3 is TGTGCCAGTAGTGAATGGACAGGAGAAGTTTTCACCGGGGAGCTGTTTTTT.

This clonotype was seen ten or more times. The chain recombines TRBV6-5 with TRBJ2-3; D not certain. The CDR3 is 12 amino acids. Germline assignment: CDR1 MNHEY and CDR2 SVGAGI. V gave up 10 bases and J gave up 2 bases, with 10 bases separating them. The CDR3 sequence is CATEDVTDTQYF. CDR3 DNA: TGTGCCACCGAGGACGTCACAGATACGCAGTATTTT.

This clonotype showed up just once. At one end the junction does not follow the germline gene, possibly because of a read error. V is TRBV5-4 and J is TRBJ2-7; D might be TRBD1 or TRBD2, each matching 5 bases. The CDR3 sequence is 14 residues long. CDR1 and CDR2 from the germline V gene are SGHNT and YYREEE (reference sequence). The CDR3 sequence: CASSFGASSYGQYF. The CDR3 DNA reads as TGTGCCAGCAGCTTTGGGGCTAGCTCGTACGGGCAGTACTTC. The full variable domain, rest sourced from reference TRBV5-4 and TRBJ2-7, is ETGVTQSPTHLIKTRGQQVTLRCSSQSGHNTVSWYQQALGQGPQFIFQYYREEENGRGNFPPRFSGLQFPNYSSELNVNALELDDSALYLCASSFGASSYGQYFGPGTRLTVT.

In this sample, this clonotype turned up many times. This chain connects TRBV24-1 to TRBJ2-2, with 9 bases identical to TRBD1. From germline, CDR1 is KGHDR and CDR2 SFDVKD. This CDR3 spans 17 amino acids. The trim removed 2 bases at V and 5 bases at J, leaving 8 bases unmatched. This CDR3 reads CATSDYPGQGRTGELFF. The CDR3 coding sequence is TGTGCCACCAGTGATTATCCGGGACAGGGCAGGACCGGGGAGCTGTTTTTT.

In this sample, this clonotype turned up many times. V is TRBV7-9 and J is TRBJ2-1, with 9 positions matching TRBD2. V lost 5 bases and J lost 7; bases outside the gene matches: 9. The CDR3 sequence is 15 residues long. Germline assignment: CDR1 SEHNR and CDR2 FQNEAQ (reference sequence). This CDR3 is CASSHSGLAFNEQFF. The CDR3 DNA follows: TGTGCCAGCAGCCATTCGGGACTAGCATTTAATGAGCAGTTCTTC.

V gene TRBV27 combines with J gene TRBJ2-7, with 9 bases matching TRBD1. The ends lost 1 base at V and 3 bases at J; junction bases unmatched: 7. CDR1 and CDR2 from the germline V gene are MNHEY and SMNVEV (reference sequence). This CDR3 is 16 amino acids long. Written as DNA, the CDR3 is TGTGCCAGCAGTTTATTGGTGGGACAGGGACTCTACGAGCAGTACTTC. This gives the protein CASSLLVGQGLYEQYF.

This rearrangement joins TRBV6-5 to TRBJ1-4, with a tentative D call TRBD1 (5 bases). V was shortened by 1 base and J by 1 base, with 16 bases between the two germline ends. In germline, CDR1 is MNHEY, CDR2 SVGAGI. This CDR3 region has 18 residues. The CDR3 nucleotides read TGTGCCAGCAGTTACTTTGGACGGGGCCCTGTAACTAATGAAAAACTGTTTTTT. This gives the protein CASSYFGRGPVTNEKLFF.